The 20 T cell receptor beta chains below were found in one sample sequenced in a study of T cells after yellow fever vaccination (dated by TCRdb to the late 2010s). The treatment or condition label, read with the paper, signifies: live attenuated yellow fever vaccine strain. Libraries were constructed by 5' RACE. The data were produced on an Illumina HiSeq 2500. TCRdb ran its own pipeline on the public reads, namely fastp trimming at Q25 and MiXCR clone calling, and kept in-frame beta chains. CDR3 protein sequences are deduplicated, and each keeps its most common genes and DNA. The sample table holds about 69,000 distinct CDR3 sequences, of which 5% to 6.5% were seen once. More than 2% of the sample is taken by the ten largest. The sequences come from CD4+ T cells sorted from PBMCs, collected around 15 days after the first yellow fever vaccination. These receptors all stem from a man between 18 and 29 years old who received the YFV17D yellow fever vaccine.

This clonotype was observed a few times. This chain joins TRBV7-6 and TRBJ2-5; 9 bases map to TRBD2. CDR1 SGHVS and CDR2 FNYEAQ come from the germline V gene. V lost 2 bases and J lost 2; bases outside the gene matches: 9. The CDR3 runs 17 residues. The CDR3 DNA follows: TGTGCCAGCAGCTTAATGGCGGGGGGGACCCTACAAGAGACCCAGTACTTC. Translating gives CASSLMAGGTLQETQYF. Full variable domain (remainder filled in from reference TRBV7-6 and TRBJ2-5): GAGVSQSPRYKVTKRGQDVALRCDPISGHVSLYWYRQALGQGPEFLTYFNYEAQQDKSGLPNDRFSAERPEGSISTLTIQRTEQRDSAMYRCASSLMAGGTLQETQYFGPGTRLLVL.

The rearrangement joins TRBV7-2 to TRBJ1-3; maybe TRBD1 (5 bases). CDR3 length: 14 amino acids. CDR1 SGHTA and CDR2 FQGNSA come from the germline V gene. With 5 bases removed from V and 4 bases from J, the gap between germline ends came to 12 bases. CDR3 protein: CASSADRGGNTIYF. The CDR3 DNA reads as TGTGCCAGCAGCGCAGACCGGGGGGGAAACACCATATATTTT.

This clonotype occurred a few times. This chain joins TRBV13 and TRBJ2-3; TRBD2 is a possible D gene (6 bases). The germline V gene encodes CDR1 PRHDT and CDR2 FYEKMQ (reference sequence). Trimming stripped 1 base from V and 7 bases from J, with 9 bases between. The CDR3 totals 13 residues. The CDR3 DNA is TGTGCCAGCAGCTTAGCGGGAGAGAATACGCAGTATTTT. Amino acids: CASSLAGENTQYF. Combining the CDR3 with reference TRBV13 and TRBJ2-3 gives the whole variable domain AAGVIQSPRHLIKEKRETATLKCYPIPRHDTVYWYQQGPGQDPQFLISFYEKMQSDKGSIPDRFSAQQFSDYHSELNMSSLELGDSALYFCASSLAGENTQYFGPGTRLTVL.

This clonotype has a count of ten or more. The rearrangement links TRBV12-3 or TRBV12-4 to TRBJ2-7; TRBD2 matches 7 bases. This CDR3 spans 13 amino acids. After removal of 8 bases from V and 5 bases from J, the junction contained 9 bases not matched to a gene. The CDR3 spells CASSFGGGNEQYV. In DNA form, the CDR3 reads TGTGCCAGCTCGTTCGGCGGGGGTAACGAGCAGTACGTC.

In this sample, this clonotype turned up many times. The DNA for the CDR3 is TGCGCCAGCAGACTAGCGGGGGTTCCCGAGCAGTACTTC. Its translation: CASRLAGVPEQYF. The V call is TRBV10-2, the J call TRBJ2-7; 11 bases align to TRBD2. This CDR3 is built from 13 residues. CDR1 is WSHSY, CDR2 SAAADI, per germline. J gave up 6 bases and V 6 bases, and 4 bases lay outside the gene matches.

This clonotype was seen many times. The chain is built from TRBV12-3 or TRBV12-4 and TRBJ2-6, with TRBD2 matching over 7 bases. The V and J ends lost 3 bases and 0 bases, in that order; junction bases with no gene match: 8. CDR3 length equals 18 residues. The CDR3 is CASSLLSGAISGANVLTF. CDR3 nucleotides: TGTGCCAGCAGTTTGTTAAGCGGGGCGATCTCTGGGGCCAACGTCCTGACTTTC.

In the case of this clonotype: This may stem from a read error, because a much larger clone lies one nucleotide away. The rearrangement links TRBV12-3 or TRBV12-4 to TRBJ1-1; no definite D call. This CDR3 has 14 residues. Trimming cost V 1 base and J 3 bases, with 9 bases left between them. The CDR3 DNA sequence: TGTGCCAGCAGTTTAGAAGCTTCGGACACTGAAGCTTTCTTT. It translates to CASSLEASDTEAFF.

This clonotype was seen a handful of times. CDR3: CASSLTPGQSNYGYTF. CDR3 in DNA: TGTGCCAGCAGCTTAACACCGGGACAGTCAAACTATGGCTACACCTTC. The chain employs TRBV7-2 and TRBJ1-2; 7 nucleotides align to TRBD1. With V trimmed by 2 bases and J by 2 bases, 8 bases remained unmatched. CDR1 and CDR2 (germline): SGHTA, FQGNSA. This CDR3 is built from 16 residues.

This clonotype was detected ten times or more. The J gene is TRBJ2-3, the V gene TRBV7-2; D is perhaps TRBD2 (7 bases). Germline assignment: CDR1 SGHTA and CDR2 FQGNSA. This CDR3 has 14 residues. Deletions cut 5 bases from V and 4 bases from J, with 13 bases between. CDR3 in amino acids: CASSPGGPPDTQYF. Here the CDR3 DNA reads TGTGCCAGCAGCCCGGGGGGCCCTCCAGATACGCAGTATTTT.

This clonotype was detected ten times or more. CDR3 DNA: TGCAGTGCTAGAGACCCCCGTTTAGGGCGGTTGGAAGACTACGAGCAGTACTTC. This gives the protein CSARDPRLGRLEDYEQYF. J is TRBJ2-7 and V is TRBV20-1; D uncertain. The CDR3 runs to 18 residues. Per germline, CDR1 DFQATT and CDR2 SNEGSKA (reference sequence). Trimming pared 0 bases from V and 3 bases from J, leaving 24 bases between.

This clonotype was counted ten times or more. The gene calls are TRBV15 and TRBJ1-5; D might be TRBD1 (6 bases). V gave up 0 bases and J gave up 4 bases, with 7 bases separating them. The CDR3 sequence is 14 residues long. Looked up from germline, CDR1 is LNHNV and CDR2 is YYDKDF (reference sequence). CDR3 sequence: CATSREQGNQPQHF. CDR3 nucleotide sequence: TGTGCCACCAGCAGAGAACAGGGAAATCAGCCCCAGCATTTT.

The sample holds many counts of this clonotype. The V call is TRBV27, the J call TRBJ1-2; 7 nucleotides match TRBD1. The trim removed 7 bases at V and 7 bases at J, leaving 9 bases unmatched. The germline gives CDR1 MNHEY, CDR2 SMNVEV (reference sequence). The CDR3 consists of 13 residues. CDR3 in DNA: TGTGCCAGCAAACCAGGGGGTGCTTTTGGCTACACCTTC. The encoded protein is CASKPGGAFGYTF.

This clonotype was recorded many times. The chain combines TRBV7-2 with TRBJ2-3; maybe TRBD1 (6 bases). Trimming left V 3 bases short and J 3 bases short, with 13 bases between. CDR1 and CDR2 (germline): SGHTA, FQGNSA. This CDR3 has 15 amino acids. The CDR3 DNA reads TGTGCCAGCAGCTTCCAGGACAGAATAACAGATACGCAGTATTTT. Its protein product is CASSFQDRITDTQYF.

This clonotype was found many times. This rearrangement joins TRBV7-2 to TRBJ1-2; weak D call: TRBD1 (6 bases). Germline V CDR1 and CDR2: SGHTA, FQGNSA. The V end was cut by 0 bases, the J end by 7 bases, with 9 bases between. This CDR3 has 13 residues. DNA of the CDR3: TGTGCCAGCAGCTTAGCGGGGGCGATTGGCTACACCTTC. Its protein product is CASSLAGAIGYTF.

Many counts were recorded for this clonotype. The J gene is TRBJ2-3, the V gene TRBV20-1, with D unclear. CDR3 length: 14 residues. Trimming took 5 bases from V and 1 from J, leaving 13 bases between them. Germline V CDR1 and CDR2: DFQATT, SNEGSKA (reference sequence). In DNA, the CDR3 is TGCAGTGCTGATGACATGGACCGCACAGATACGCAGTATTTT. The encoded protein is CSADDMDRTDTQYF.

This clonotype appeared many times. V gene TRBV11-2 combines with J gene TRBJ2-2; tentatively, D is TRBD1 (6 bases). The V end was cut by 5 bases, the J end by 6 bases, with 22 bases between. Germline lookup yields CDR1 SGHAT and CDR2 FQNNGV. The CDR3 totals 17 residues. CDR3 bases: TGTGCCAGCAGCCCAGACCGGGACATCCCCTGGGCCGGGGAGCTGTTTTTT. As protein: CASSPDRDIPWAGELFF.

This clonotype came up many times. This chain links TRBV6-5 with TRBJ1-4; 7 nucleotides match TRBD1. The J segment lost 6 bases and the V segment lost 2 bases, leaving 9 bases of the junction unmatched. The germline CDR1 and CDR2 sequences are MNHEY and SVGAGI. The CDR3 length is 16 residues. The CDR3 protein is CASSYVLQGFYEKLFF. The CDR3, as DNA: TGTGCCAGCAGTTACGTACTACAGGGGTTTTATGAAAAACTGTTTTTT.

Ten or more counts support this clonotype. The CDR3 reads CASSLPQGSGELFF. CDR3 coding DNA: TGTGCCAGCAGTTTACCACAGGGTTCCGGGGAGCTGTTTTTT. The chain uses TRBV27 and TRBJ2-2; the D gene is possibly TRBD1 (6 bases). V lost 2 bases and J 6 bases, leaving 10 bases between the germline ends. The V gene's germline CDR1 is MNHEY and CDR2 SMNVEV (reference sequence). This CDR3 has 14 residues.

This clonotype was recorded at least ten times. DNA of the CDR3: TGCGCCAGCAGCTTGGGGGACAGTGGTTTCGAGACCCAGTACTTC. This codes for CASSLGDSGFETQYF. This chain uses TRBV5-1 with TRBJ2-5, with 7 bases that match TRBD1. J gave up 5 bases and V 0 bases, and 7 bases lay outside the gene matches. This CDR3 region has 15 residues. Germline CDR1 and CDR2: SGHRS and YFSETQ.

This clonotype showed up many times. V and J are TRBV6-5 and TRBJ1-4; D is ambiguous. The CDR3 contains 12 residues. Trimming removed 7 bases from V and 5 bases from J, with 8 bases in between. Germline V gene lookup returns CDR1 MNHEY and CDR2 SVGAGI. The CDR3, as DNA: TGTGCCAGCAAAATGGGGAATGAAAAACTGTTTTTT. This encodes CASKMGNEKLFF.